Presented here are 21 T cell receptor beta chains from one specimen sequenced in a study of blood T cell repertoires in COVID-19. Here immunoSEQ multiplex PCR was the method, and the copy in TCRdb shows in-frame clones only, minus some. The sample shows 60,000 to 75,000 clones, around nine tenths of them seen only once. The sample comprised peripheral blood. The receptors come from a woman aged 80 or over with active COVID-19.

V gene TRBV7-8 combines with J gene TRBJ1-1; D unresolved. This CDR3 comprises 15 residues. Germline V gives CDR1 SGHVS, CDR2 FQNEAQ. V was shortened by 0 bases and J by 1 base, with 9 bases between the two germline ends. The CDR3 nucleotides are TGTGCCAGCAGCTTAGCGTCCCCCAGGAACACTGAAGCTTTCTTT. Translating it yields CASSLASPRNTEAFF.

V gene TRBV7-3 combines with J gene TRBJ1-3, with 11 bases that match TRBD1. The V segment lost 5 bases and the J segment 8 bases; nucleotides outside the gene matches: 2. The V gene's germline CDR1 is SGHTA and CDR2 FQGTGA. This CDR3 contains 13 residues. CDR3: CASSRGQGDTIYF. The CDR3 coding sequence is TGTGCCAGCAGCCGGGGACAGGGGGACACCATATATTTT.

The chain combines TRBV7-2 with TRBJ2-2; weak D call: TRBD2 (6 bases). The V and J ends lost 6 bases and 4 bases respectively, with 9 bases between them. The CDR3 is 13 amino acids. Germline CDR1 is SGHTA and CDR2 is FQGNSA. The CDR3: CASRAGLTGELFF. In nucleotides, the CDR3 is TGTGCCAGCAGGGCGGGGCTCACCGGGGAGCTGTTTTTT. Full variable domain (rest looked up from reference TRBV7-2 and TRBJ2-2): GAGVSQSPSNKVTEKGKDVELRCDPISGHTALYWYRQSLGQGLEFLIYFQGNSAPDKSGLPSDRFSAERTGGSVSTLTIQRTQQEDSAVYLCASRAGLTGELFFGEGSRLTVL.

The chain joins TRBV28 to TRBJ2-2; 10 nucleotides match TRBD2. The CDR3 has 16 residues. The germline V gene has CDR1 MDHEN and CDR2 SYDVKM. V lost 3 bases, J lost 4 bases, and 5 bases stayed unmatched. The CDR3, as DNA: TGTGCCAGCAGTTTCGGGAGCGGGGGGGCCACCGGGGAGCTGTTTTTT. Residues: CASSFGSGGATGELFF.

V and J are TRBV5-6 and TRBJ2-7; TRBD1 is a possible D gene (6 bases). This CDR3 is 12 amino acids long. Germline V lookup: CDR1 SGHDT, CDR2 YYEEEE. Trimming cost V 2 bases and J 7 bases, with 10 bases left between them. CDR3 coding DNA: TGTGCCAGCAGCTTAGGAACAGGGGAGCAGTACTTC. Protein product: CASSLGTGEQYF.

The table lists this clone with a count of one. The genes are TRBV2 and TRBJ2-1, with TRBD1 identical over 7 bases. Germline V lookup: CDR1 SNHLY, CDR2 FYNNEI. V lost 7 bases to trimming and J lost 10 bases; unmatched junction nucleotides: 7. The CDR3 has 12 amino acids. The CDR3 bases are TGTGCCAGCATCGTTCAAGGGGGCGAGCAGTTCTTC. This codes for CASIVQGGEQFF.

This rearrangement joins TRBV5-1 to TRBJ1-3; D not certain. Germline CDR1 and CDR2: SGHRS and YFSETQ. The CDR3 length is 14 residues. V was trimmed by 0 bases and J by 5 bases, leaving 9 bases between them. The CDR3 DNA reads TGCGCCAGCAGCTTGGACGGACTACGAAACACCATATATTTT. This translates into CASSLDGLRNTIYF.

The chain joins TRBV27 to TRBJ2-1, with TRBD2 matching over 14 bases. In germline, CDR1 is MNHEY, CDR2 SMNVEV (reference sequence). J gave up 7 bases and V 5 bases, and 7 bases lay outside the gene matches. This CDR3 contains 16 residues. CDR3: CASSSRTSGGTNEQFF. CDR3 coding DNA: TGTGCCAGCAGTAGCCGGACTAGCGGGGGGACAAATGAGCAGTTCTTC.

The chain couples TRBV14 to TRBJ1-2; weak D call: TRBD1 (6 bases). V was shortened by 4 bases and J by 7 bases, with 19 bases between the two germline ends. Per germline, CDR1 SGHDN and CDR2 FVKESK. The CDR3 spans 15 residues. In nucleotides, the CDR3 is TGTGCCAGCAGCCCCCGAATACAGGGAGCGGCTGGCTACACCTTC. Translation gives CASSPRIQGAAGYTF.

This chain joins TRBV7-2 and TRBJ1-5; D not certain. The V end was cut by 4 bases, the J end by 6 bases, with 13 bases between. CDR1 SGHTA and CDR2 FQGNSA come from the germline V gene. CDR3 length: 14 amino acids. CDR3: CASSSRHPTQPQHF. DNA of the CDR3: TGTGCCAGCAGCTCAAGACACCCCACTCAGCCCCAGCATTTT.

The rearrangement uses TRBV15 and TRBJ2-3, with TRBD1 matching over 7 bases. Per the germline V gene, CDR1 is LNHNV and CDR2 is YYDKDF (reference sequence). The junction had 12 bases not matched to a gene; V was cut back by 5 bases and J by 4 bases. This CDR3 spans 16 amino acids. CDR3 amino acids: CATSFRPGGHSDTQYF. CDR3 nucleotide sequence: TGTGCCACCAGCTTTAGACCAGGGGGTCACTCAGATACGCAGTATTTT.

The chain uses TRBV9 and TRBJ2-7; 7 positions agree with TRBD1. CDR1 SGDLS and CDR2 YYNGEE come from the germline V gene. V lost 6 bases, J lost 0 bases, and 6 bases stayed unmatched. The CDR3 totals 14 residues. CDR3 protein: CASTRDSYSYEQYF. The CDR3 coding sequence is TGTGCCAGCACCCGGGACAGCTACTCCTACGAGCAGTACTTC. The variable domain in full, completed from reference TRBV9 and TRBJ2-7, reads DSGVTQTPKHLITATGQRVTLRCSPRSGDLSVYWYQQSLDQGLQFLIQYYNGEERAKGNILERFSAQQFPDLHSELNLSSLELGDSALYFCASTRDSYSYEQYFGPGTRLTVT.

The chain links TRBV21-1 to TRBJ1-1; the table calls TRBD1, which could not be checked here. TRBV21-1 is a pseudogene segment. The CDR3 is 17 residues long. Here the CDR3 DNA reads TGTGCCAGCAGCAAAGGGGGACAGGGGGCAATGAACACTGAAGCTTTCTTT. Amino acid sequence: CASSKGGQGAMNTEAFF.

The CDR3 protein is CASSLSPSSYEQYF. For the CDR3, the DNA is TGTGCCAGCAGCTTGTCCCCTAGCTCCTACGAGCAGTACTTC. The V and J genes are TRBV5-6 and TRBJ2-7; no clear D. V dropped 1 base and J dropped 0 bases, with 8 bases sitting between them. The germline V gene has CDR1 SGHDT and CDR2 YYEEEE. The CDR3 has 14 amino acids.

Here the CDR3 reads CASSPGQGYTEAFF. CDR3 DNA sequence: TGTGCCAGCAGCCCGGGACAGGGGTACACTGAAGCTTTCTTT. The genes are TRBV11-3 and TRBJ1-1; 10 nucleotides match TRBD1. Germline values: CDR1 SGHNT, CDR2 YENEEA. The CDR3 runs 14 residues. Trimming removed 5 bases from V and 3 bases from J; junction bases left unmatched: 3.

The V and J genes are TRBV29-1 and TRBJ2-3; D is ambiguous. CDR3 length: 12 amino acids. V lost 8 bases, J lost 4 bases, and 13 bases lay in between. In germline, CDR1 is SQVTM, CDR2 ANQGSEA. CDR3 residues: CSPTAAADTQYF. The CDR3 bases are TGCAGCCCCACTGCGGCCGCAGATACGCAGTATTTT.

V usage is TRBV5-8 and J usage is TRBJ2-6; possible D gene TRBD2, 6 bases. Trimming stripped 2 bases from V and 2 bases from J, with 20 bases between. In germline, CDR1 is SGHTS, CDR2 YDEGEE. CDR3 length: 19 residues. DNA of the CDR3: TGTGCCAGCAGCTTTTTGTCCCCGAGCGGGCCCACTGGGGCCAACGTCCTGACTTTC. This encodes CASSFLSPSGPTGANVLTF. Looking up the rest from reference TRBV5-8 and TRBJ2-6 gives the full variable domain: EAGVTQSPTHLIKTRGQQATLRCSPISGHTSVYWYQQALGLGLQFLLWYDEGEERNRGNFPPRFSGRQFPNYSSELNVNALELEDSALYLCASSFLSPSGPTGANVLTFGAGSRLTVL.

This chain uses TRBV4-2 with TRBJ1-1; no definite D call. Trimming took 0 bases from V and 1 from J, leaving 3 bases between them. Germline V gene lookup returns CDR1 LGHNA and CDR2 YNFKEQ. This CDR3 has 13 amino acids. In DNA, the CDR3 is TGTGCCAGCAGCCAAGATCGGAACACTGAAGCTTTCTTT. It specifies CASSQDRNTEAFF.

The rearrangement joins TRBV7-8 to TRBJ2-1; D not certain. V shed 2 bases and J shed 6 bases, with 11 bases lying between them. Looked up from germline, CDR1 is SGHVS and CDR2 is FQNEAQ. This CDR3 spans 14 amino acids. CDR3 amino acids: CASSLFRVPNEQFF. The CDR3 DNA reads as TGTGCCAGCAGCTTATTTCGGGTCCCCAATGAGCAGTTCTTC.

V usage is TRBV27 and J usage is TRBJ2-1, with D possibly being TRBD2 (5 bases). The germline V gene encodes CDR1 MNHEY and CDR2 SMNVEV (reference sequence). The CDR3 totals 15 residues. Trimming removed 6 bases at V and 7 bases at J, with 19 bases between. The CDR3: CASSSGFGRGNEQFF. Written as DNA, the CDR3 is TGTGCCAGCAGCTCGGGCTTCGGGCGAGGGAATGAGCAGTTCTTC.

The gene calls are TRBV2 and TRBJ1-2; 7 bases map to TRBD1. This CDR3 region has 16 residues. The germline V gene has CDR1 SNHLY and CDR2 FYNNEI. After removal of 7 bases from V and 8 bases from J, the junction contained 19 bases not matched to a gene. CDR3 in DNA: TGTGCCAGCATGGACTTTGGGCAGGGGGAATTCTGGGGCTACACCTTC. Protein: CASMDFGQGEFWGYTF.